This T cell receptor (beta chain) was documented in a study of cytomegalovirus exposure and HLA in healthy donors. With 60 Vbeta and 13 Jbeta primers, the PCR was carried out. Repertoires were generated with immunoSEQ multiplex PCR, while TCRdb's copy carries only in-frame clones and drops some. The table has 90,000 to 140,000 clones, roughly 80% seen once. This clone was counted a few times. The antigen remains undetermined. Findings and limits, study-wide: Later on, a genetic analysis was performed. It linked a missense variant in DCLRE1C with V- and J-gene trimming of TCR beta.

CDR1 and CDR2 (germline): SGHRS, YFSETQ. Trimming cost V 0 bases and J 9 bases, with 10 bases left between them. The CDR3 has 13 amino acids. The sequence derives from a man aged 25 to 45 in good health and CMV-seropositive. The rearrangement uses TRBV5-1 and TRBJ1-5, with D possibly TRBD1 on 5 matching bases. Material: PBMCs. The CDR3 protein is CASSLDRNGPQHF. The CDR3 bases are TGCGCCAGCAGCTTGGACAGGAACGGGCCCCAGCATTTT.